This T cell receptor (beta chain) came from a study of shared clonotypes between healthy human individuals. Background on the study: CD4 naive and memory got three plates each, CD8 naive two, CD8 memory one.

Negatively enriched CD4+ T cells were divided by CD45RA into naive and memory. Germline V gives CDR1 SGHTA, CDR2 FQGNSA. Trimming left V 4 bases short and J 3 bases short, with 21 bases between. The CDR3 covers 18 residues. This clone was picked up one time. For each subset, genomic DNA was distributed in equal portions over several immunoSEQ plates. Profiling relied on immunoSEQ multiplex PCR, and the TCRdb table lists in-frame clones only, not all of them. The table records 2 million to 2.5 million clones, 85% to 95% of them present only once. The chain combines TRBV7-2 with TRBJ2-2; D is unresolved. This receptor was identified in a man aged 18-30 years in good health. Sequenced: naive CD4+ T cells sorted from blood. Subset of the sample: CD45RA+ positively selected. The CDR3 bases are TGTGCCAGCAGCTCCCCTCCCCCACCTCGGTACGACACCGGGGAGCTGTTTTTT. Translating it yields CASSSPPPPRYDTGELFF.